The 8 T cell receptor beta chains given below trace back to one sample, sequenced in a study of technical replicates of blood from a handful of donors. Libraries were prepared by immunoSEQ multiplex PCR; TCRdb keeps only in-frame clonotypes and omits some of them. The sample has around 79,000 clones; 94% are singletons. Sequenced sample: T cells isolated from PBMCs. All receptors derive from a human donor in good health.

The V and J genes are TRBV28 and TRBJ2-1, with a tentative D call TRBD2 (6 bases). Germline CDR1 reads MDHEN; CDR2 reads SYDVKM. V was clipped by 6 bases and J by 0 bases, with 9 bases between them. The CDR3 runs 14 residues. CDR3 region: CASRGTYSYNEQFF. The CDR3 DNA sequence: TGTGCCAGCAGAGGGACTTACTCCTACAATGAGCAGTTCTTC.

The chain has TRBV27 and TRBJ2-7; 11 bases are shared with TRBD2. The germline V gene encodes CDR1 MNHEY and CDR2 SMNVEV (reference sequence). Unmatched junction bases numbered 20, after V lost 6 bases and J lost 4 bases. This CDR3 contains 19 residues. The CDR3 loop reads CASRKTSGMLSTSVYEQYF. The CDR3 DNA is TGTGCCAGCAGGAAGACTAGCGGGATGCTCTCGACCTCTGTATACGAGCAGTACTTC.

The rearrangement uses TRBV4-1 and TRBJ2-1; D call uncertain. V gave up 3 bases and J gave up 0 bases, with 9 bases separating them. CDR1 MGHRA and CDR2 YSYEKL come from the germline V gene. The CDR3 is 15 amino acids. The CDR3 loop is CASSQIPSSYNEQFF. CDR3 in DNA: TGCGCCAGCAGCCAGATCCCGAGCTCCTACAATGAGCAGTTCTTC.

The chain carries TRBV9 and TRBJ2-5, with D unclear. This CDR3 is 14 amino acids long. The germline V and J ends were trimmed by 0 bases and 2 bases, with 8 bases remaining between them. CDR1 SGDLS and CDR2 YYNGEE come from the germline V gene. Here the CDR3 reads CASSVGSQQETQYF. The CDR3 region has the DNA TGTGCCAGCAGCGTAGGGAGTCAGCAAGAGACCCAGTACTTC.

The chain couples TRBV6-1 to TRBJ2-5, with a tentative D call TRBD2 (5 bases). This CDR3 is 16 amino acids long. Germline CDR1 MNHNS, CDR2 SASEGT. Trimming stripped 2 bases from V and 1 base from J, with 14 bases between. This CDR3 is CASSESPAGGQETQYF. In nucleotides, the CDR3 is TGTGCCAGCAGTGAAAGCCCGGCAGGAGGCCAAGAGACCCAGTACTTC.

This CDR3 is CASSLRGFEGGETQYF. For the CDR3, the DNA is TGTGCCAGCAGCTTACGGGGTTTCGAGGGGGGGGAGACCCAGTACTTC. This chain connects TRBV7-2 to TRBJ2-5, with a tentative D call TRBD2 (7 bases). This CDR3 region has 16 residues. Trimming cost V 2 bases and J 5 bases, with 18 bases left between them. CDR1 SGHTA and CDR2 FQGNSA come from the germline V gene.

The chain uses TRBV6-4 and TRBJ2-3; a possible D gene is TRBD2 (5 bases). This CDR3 region has 13 residues. Trimming pared 0 bases from V and 4 bases from J, leaving 5 bases between. The germline V gene encodes CDR1 MRHNA and CDR2 SNTAGT. CDR3 loop: CASSDSGADTQYF. Here the CDR3 DNA reads TGTGCCAGCAGTGACTCCGGGGCAGATACGCAGTATTTT.

This chain connects TRBV30 to TRBJ1-5; weak D call: TRBD1 (6 bases). Trimming shortened V by 1 base and J by 7 bases, and 11 bases separated the two germline ends. Per the germline V gene, CDR1 is GTSNPN and CDR2 is SVGIG (reference sequence). This CDR3 region has 13 residues. The CDR3 DNA follows: TGTGCCTGGAGTGACGGGGGGCGACAGCCCCAGCATTTT. Translated, it gives CAWSDGGRQPQHF.